What follows are 16 T cell receptor beta chains derived from one specimen sequenced in a study of breast tumors, draining lymph nodes, adjacent tissues. MiXCR was run by TCRdb on the multiplex PCR reads, yielding one entry per CDR3 protein. The sample has more than 200,000 distinct CDR3 sequences, 32% seen once. Breast cancer patients provided tissue from their axillary draining lymph nodes. Sample: axillary lymph node tissue. Receptors originate from a female donor with breast cancer. Some clones in this sample may be carry-over from other donors' samples.

This clonotype was seen many times. The chain links TRBV6-1 to TRBJ2-3, with 9 bases that match TRBD2. Germline CDR1 MNHNS, CDR2 SASEGT. Trimming cost V 6 bases and J 0 bases; bases outside gene matches: 4. The CDR3 contains 15 residues. The CDR3 sequence is CASRGLAASTDTQYF. CDR3 bases: TGTGCCAGCAGGGGACTAGCAGCTAGCACAGATACGCAGTATTTT.

Concerning this clonotype: A much larger clone lies a single base off, so this may be a read error. The chain employs TRBV20-1 and TRBJ2-1; 12 nucleotides line up with TRBD2. The CDR3 is 15 residues long. The germline gives CDR1 DFQATT, CDR2 SNEGSKA (reference sequence). CDR3 in DNA: TGCGGTGCTAGAGATGTGACTAGCGGGAGATGGGAGCAGTTCTTC. As protein: CGARDVTSGRWEQFF.

The genes are TRBV29-1 and TRBJ1-4; D is possibly TRBD1 (5 bases). With 4 bases removed from V and 4 bases from J, the gap between germline ends came to 7 bases. The CDR3 totals 12 residues. Germline V gives CDR1 SQVTM, CDR2 ANQGSEA. The CDR3 DNA reads TGCAGCGTTGCACAGGATAATGAAAAACTGTTTTTT. Translating it yields CSVAQDNEKLFF. The entire variable domain, with the rest obtained from reference TRBV29-1 and TRBJ1-4, is as follows: SAVISQKPSRDICQRGTSLTIQCQVDSQVTMMFWYRQQPGQSLTLIATANQGSEATYESGFVIDKFPISRPNLTFSTLTVSNMSPEDSSIYLCSVAQDNEKLFFGSGTQLSVL.

This chain uses TRBV6-6 with TRBJ2-5, with D possibly matching TRBD2 (6 bases). V lost 2 bases and J lost 7, with 8 bases in between. The CDR3 extends over 12 amino acids. Germline V gene lookup returns CDR1 MNHNY and CDR2 SVGAGI (reference sequence). CDR3 DNA: TGTGCCAGCAGTTACGGGGACTGGACCCAGTACTTC. Translated, it gives CASSYGDWTQYF.

This clonotype has more than one count but fewer than ten. The rearrangement joins TRBV5-8 to TRBJ1-2; perhaps TRBD1 as D (6 bases). V was trimmed by 0 bases and J by 8 bases, leaving 20 bases between them. CDR1 SGHTS and CDR2 YDEGEE come from the germline V gene. The CDR3 contains 16 residues. CDR3 amino acids: CASSLDRADVVGGYTF. CDR3 sequence (DNA): TGTGCCAGCAGCTTGGACAGGGCAGACGTTGTGGGCGGCTACACCTTC.

This clonotype was detected a few times. This may be a read error, as it is one base from a much larger clone. The chain recombines TRBV12-3 or TRBV12-4 with TRBJ2-7; 7 bases align to TRBD2. This CDR3 is built from 16 residues. This CDR3 is CASSLRLAEVSYGQYF. CDR3 DNA: TGTGCCAGCAGTTTAAGGCTAGCGGAGGTCTCCTACGGGCAGTACTTC.

This clonotype was recorded a few times. The CDR3 loop is CASSLDRGRRAQYF. CDR3 coding DNA: TGTGCCAGCAGTCTCGATCGGGGGAGGCGGGCCCAGTACTTC. This chain joins TRBV28 and TRBJ2-5; TRBD2 is a possible D gene (6 bases). V lost 5 bases and J 9 bases, leaving 19 bases between the germline ends. This CDR3 contains 14 residues. Germline V gene lookup returns CDR1 MDHEN and CDR2 SYDVKM. Using reference TRBV28 and TRBJ2-5 for the parts outside the CDR3, the full variable domain is DVKVTQSSRYLVKRTGEKVFLECVQDMDHENMFWYRQDPGLGLRLIYFSYDVKMKEKGDIPEGYSVSREKKERFSLILESASTNQTSMYLCASSLDRGRRAQYFGPGTRLLVL.

Ten or more counts support this clonotype. V is TRBV28 and J is TRBJ2-7; D gene uncertain. The V end was cut by 8 bases, the J end by 1 base, with 12 bases between. The CDR3 totals 13 residues. CDR1 MDHEN and CDR2 SYDVKM come from the germline V gene. The DNA for the CDR3 is TGTGCCAGCGGTCTCGGTCTTTCCTACGAGCAGTACTTC. The encoded protein is CASGLGLSYEQYF.

This clonotype has more than one count but fewer than ten. The chain recombines TRBV27 with TRBJ2-3; 9 nucleotides agree with TRBD2. This CDR3 spans 15 amino acids. J gave up 2 bases and V 4 bases, and 4 bases lay outside the gene matches. Germline CDR1 and CDR2: MNHEY and SMNVEV (reference sequence). The CDR3 DNA sequence: TGTGCCAGCAGTTACACTAGCGGGTACACAGATACGCAGTATTTT. This codes for CASSYTSGYTDTQYF.

Worth noting for this clonotype: The missing conserved phenylalanine or tryptophan at the end of this CDR3 makes a read error likely. The limits of the CDR3 on the DNA are not certain, so only TCRdb's listed CDR3 is given. The CDR3 reads CASSSWTS. The chain uses TRBV13 and TRBJ2-6. Looked up from germline, CDR1 is PRHDT and CDR2 is FYEKMQ (reference sequence). The CDR3 is 8 amino acids long, termini counted.

This clonotype was detected ten times or more. One end of the junction does not line up with germline, which may come from a read error. The chain is built from TRBV6-4 and TRBJ2-5, with 8 bases aligning to TRBD1. Germline CDR1 is MRHNA and CDR2 is SNTAGT. There are 11 residues in the CDR3. CDR3 nucleotides: TGTGCCAGCTTCCCCCGGGACAGGTTGAACTTC. Protein sequence: CASFPRDRLNF.

This clonotype came up many times. V usage is TRBV6-6 and J usage is TRBJ1-5, with unresolved D. Trimming shortened V by 6 bases and J by 2 bases, and 14 bases separated the two germline ends. Germline lookup yields CDR1 MNHNY and CDR2 SVGAGI (reference sequence). The CDR3 length is 15 residues. Here the CDR3 reads CASRGINDGNQPQHF. DNA of the CDR3: TGTGCCAGCAGGGGCATAAATGATGGCAATCAGCCCCAGCATTTT.

Details on this clonotype: A single base separates this from a much larger clone, so it may be a read error. The chain uses TRBV5-1 and TRBJ2-1; TRBD2 matches at 7 bases. Germline CDR1 is SGHRS and CDR2 is YFSETQ. Trimming cost V 1 base and J 6 bases; bases outside gene matches: 13. This CDR3 region has 17 residues. CDR3 sequence: CASSLFIGGSAINEQFF. The CDR3 DNA follows: TGCGCCAGCAGCTTGTTTATCGGCGGGAGCGCTATCAATGAGCAGTTCTTC.

This sequence joins TRBV24-1 and TRBJ2-6, with 11 positions matching TRBD1. The CDR3 covers 19 residues. The trim removed 0 bases at V and 4 bases at J, leaving 7 bases unmatched. CDR1 is KGHDR and CDR2 is SFDVKD in the germline V gene. CDR3 sequence reads: CATSDLGTGGVSGANVLTF. CDR3 nucleotide sequence: TGTGCCACCAGTGATTTGGGGACAGGGGGAGTCTCCGGGGCCAACGTCCTGACTTTC.

With regard to this clonotype: A read error may explain this, as a much larger clone is one base away. The rearrangement links TRBV6-2 or TRBV6-3 to TRBJ1-2, with 9 bases matching TRBD1. Unmatched junction bases numbered 6, after V lost 5 bases and J lost 5 bases. The CDR3 has 14 amino acids. In germline, CDR1 is MNHEY, CDR2 SVGEGT. The CDR3 loop reads CASSHHDRGYGYTF. CDR3 bases: TGTGCCAGCAGTCACCATGACAGGGGGTATGGCTACACCTTC.

This clonotype was observed at least ten times. This chain links TRBV6-5 with TRBJ2-7; tentative D call: TRBD2 (6 bases). CDR3 length: 13 amino acids. The V end was cut by 6 bases, the J end by 5 bases, with 14 bases between. The germline V gene has CDR1 MNHEY and CDR2 SVGAGI. The CDR3 DNA reads as TGTGCCAGCAGGCCCCGCTGGGGGGACGAGCAGTACTTC. It is translated as CASRPRWGDEQYF.